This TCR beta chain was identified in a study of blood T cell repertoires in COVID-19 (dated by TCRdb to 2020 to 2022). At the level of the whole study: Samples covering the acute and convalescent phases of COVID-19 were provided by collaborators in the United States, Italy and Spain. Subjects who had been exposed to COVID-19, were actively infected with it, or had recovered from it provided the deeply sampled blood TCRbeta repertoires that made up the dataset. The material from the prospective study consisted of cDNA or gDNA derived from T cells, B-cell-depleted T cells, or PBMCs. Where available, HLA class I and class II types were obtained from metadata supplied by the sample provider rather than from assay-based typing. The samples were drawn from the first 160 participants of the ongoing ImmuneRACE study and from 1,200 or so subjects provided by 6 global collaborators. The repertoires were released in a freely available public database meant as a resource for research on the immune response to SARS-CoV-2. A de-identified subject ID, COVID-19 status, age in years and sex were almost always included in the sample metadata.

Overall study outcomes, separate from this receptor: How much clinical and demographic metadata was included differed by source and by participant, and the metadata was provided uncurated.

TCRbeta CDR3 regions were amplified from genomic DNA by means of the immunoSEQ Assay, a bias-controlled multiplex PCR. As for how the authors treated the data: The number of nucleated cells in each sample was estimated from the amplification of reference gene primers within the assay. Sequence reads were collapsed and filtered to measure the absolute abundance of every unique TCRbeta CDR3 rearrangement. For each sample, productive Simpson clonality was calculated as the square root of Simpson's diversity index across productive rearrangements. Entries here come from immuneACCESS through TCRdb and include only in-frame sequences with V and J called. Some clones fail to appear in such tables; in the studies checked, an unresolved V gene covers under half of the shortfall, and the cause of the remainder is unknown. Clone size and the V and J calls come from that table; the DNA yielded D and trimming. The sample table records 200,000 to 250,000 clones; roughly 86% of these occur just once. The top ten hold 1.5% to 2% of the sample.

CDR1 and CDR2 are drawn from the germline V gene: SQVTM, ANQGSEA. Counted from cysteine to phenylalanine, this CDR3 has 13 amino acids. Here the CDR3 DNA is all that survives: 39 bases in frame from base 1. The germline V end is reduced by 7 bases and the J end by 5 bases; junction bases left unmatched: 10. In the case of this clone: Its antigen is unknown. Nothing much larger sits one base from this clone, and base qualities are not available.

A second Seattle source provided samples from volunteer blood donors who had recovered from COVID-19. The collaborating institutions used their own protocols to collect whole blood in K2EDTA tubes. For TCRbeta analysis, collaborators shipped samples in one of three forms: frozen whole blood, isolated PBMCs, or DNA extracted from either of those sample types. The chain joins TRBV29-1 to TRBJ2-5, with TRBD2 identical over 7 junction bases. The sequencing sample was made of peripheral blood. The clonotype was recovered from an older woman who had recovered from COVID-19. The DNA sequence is TGCAGCGGAAAGGGAGGGCTAAGTGAGACCCAGTACTTC. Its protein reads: CSGKGGLSETQYF.